This T cell receptor beta chain was sequenced for a study of T cell changes during pregnancy in multiple sclerosis (dated by TCRdb to 2018 to 2020). Some background on the complete study: The study examined how the T cell repertoire changed over the course of pregnancy in women with multiple sclerosis.

The germline V gene (reference sequence) gives CDR1 as LNHDA and CDR2 as SQIVND. V lost 5 bases and J lost 4 bases; the stretch between them is 8 bases long. The CDR3 sequence holds 12 residues, the cysteine and phenylalanine included. The sequence is cut down to CDR3 DNA, 36 bases in frame from base 1. A note on this clone: What antigen it recognizes has not been identified. Base qualities are missing; no much larger clone stands one base away.

Receptor amplification or capture employed the immunoSEQ multiplex PCR assay. The source is immuneACCESS, and TCRdb retained only in-frame sequences with V and J called. Part of the clones is not carried over; for the studies checked, unresolved V genes explain less than half of this, and the remainder is unexplained. The sample records more than 35,000 clones, over 80% of which are singletons. The top ten clonotypes cover less than 0.55% of the sample. The chain employs TRBV19 and TRBJ2-5, with the D segment identity uncertain. Sequenced here: CD4+ T cells from peripheral blood mononuclear cells, sampled in the third trimester of pregnancy. The source is a female donor in good health, enrolled as a control in a pregnancy study. The bases read TGTGCCAGTAGTTCCCTAGGAGAGACCCAGTACTTC. The encoded protein is CASSSLGETQYF. With all but the CDR3 taken from the reference TRBV19 and TRBJ2-5 genes, the full variable domain is: DGGITQSPKYLFRKEGQNVTLSCEQNLNHDAMYWYRQDPGQGLRLIYYSQIVNDFQKGDIAEGYSVSREKKESFPLTVTSAQKNPTAFYLCASSSLGETQYFGPGTRLLVL.